This T cell receptor (beta chain) emerged from a study of T cells in Graves' hyperthyroidism and ophthalmopathy. This clonotype came up many times. Regions amplified from RNA transcripts were the TCR beta CDR3 regions. During a first-round RT-PCR of the TCR CDR3, the HTBI primer set was used. Each CDR3 protein gets one entry after TCRdb re-called the multiplex PCR reads with MiXCR. The sample contains under 400,000 distinct CDR3 sequences, about 15% of which appear only once. V dropped 4 bases and J dropped 0 bases, with 6 bases sitting between them. The germline V gene encodes CDR1 MNHEY and CDR2 SVGEGT. CDR3 length: 13 residues.

The sequencing sample was made of blood. The V gene is TRBV6-2 or TRBV6-3, the J gene TRBJ2-5, with D perhaps matching TRBD2 (5 bases). The TCR sequence derives from a woman under 30 with Graves' hyperthyroidism that later progressed to Graves' ophthalmopathy. CDR3 residues: CASSWEYQETQYF. DNA of the CDR3: TGTGCCAGCAGTTGGGAGTACCAAGAGACCCAGTACTTC.